This entry describes one T cell receptor (beta chain). Its specificity is unknown. This sample is drawn from a study of shared clonotypes between healthy human individuals. The table came from immunoSEQ multiplex PCR; TCRdb's copy has only in-frame clones and leaves some out. The sample has hundreds of thousands of clones; less than 80% are singletons. Overall study results and limits: Relative to their counterparts shared across all four donors, non-shared clonotypes exhibited diminished generation probabilities. Compared with memory subsets, naive subsets generally had larger estimated richness.

Germline V CDR1 and CDR2: KGHSH, LQKENI. The junction had 5 bases not matched to a gene; V was cut back by 1 base and J by 4 bases. This CDR3 spans 16 amino acids. The TCR sequence derives from a woman aged 25 to 45 in good health. Sequencing was carried out using memory CD4+ T cells sorted from blood. The subset was: CD45RA-negative fraction. The V and J genes are TRBV18 and TRBJ1-5; the match to TRBD1 covers 9 bases. The CDR3 region is CASSPRDRALNQPQHF. CDR3 nucleotide sequence: TGTGCCAGCTCACCACGGGACAGGGCCCTAAATCAGCCCCAGCATTTT.